The sequence of this T cell receptor beta chain was determined in a study of blood T cell repertoires in COVID-19. Source study methods: Using reference gene primer amplification, nucleated cell counts were estimated. Produced via immunoSEQ multiplex PCR; TCRdb's table is partial and in-frame only. V, J and clone size are taken as reported in that table, and D and trimming were inferred from the DNA itself. Here the sample spans roughly 210,000 clones, roughly nine tenths being singletons. Trimming cost V 3 bases and J 6 bases, with 17 bases left between them. Germline lookup yields CDR1 LNHDA and CDR2 SQIVND (reference sequence). CDR3 size: 15 residues.

The chain recombines TRBV19 with TRBJ2-5; a possible D gene is TRBD2 (7 bases). The origin of this receptor is a man between 65 and 85 years old with acute or convalescent COVID-19. The sequenced material came from peripheral blood. The CDR3 here is CASSILGEGVKTQYF. The CDR3 coding sequence is TGTGCCAGTAGTATTCTAGGGGAGGGGGTAAAGACCCAGTACTTC.